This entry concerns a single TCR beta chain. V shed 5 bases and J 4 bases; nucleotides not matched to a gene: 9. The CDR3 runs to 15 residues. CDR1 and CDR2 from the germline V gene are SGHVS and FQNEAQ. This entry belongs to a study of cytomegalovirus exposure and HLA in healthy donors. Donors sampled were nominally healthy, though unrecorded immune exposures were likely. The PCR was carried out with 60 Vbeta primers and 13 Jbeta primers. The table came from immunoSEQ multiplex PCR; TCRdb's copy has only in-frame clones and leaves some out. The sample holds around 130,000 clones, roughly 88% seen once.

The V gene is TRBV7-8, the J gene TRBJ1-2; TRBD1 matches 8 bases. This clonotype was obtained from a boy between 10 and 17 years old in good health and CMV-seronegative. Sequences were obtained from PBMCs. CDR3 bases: TGTGCCAGCAGCCCAAAGGGACAGGAGTTCTATGGCTACACCTTC. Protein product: CASSPKGQEFYGYTF.